This T cell receptor beta chain was obtained from a study of glioma-infiltrating T cells. Looking at the study overall: Low-grade gliomas were grade II; glioblastomas were grade IV at initial diagnosis. Dexamethasone exposure before glioma surgery was limited to six or fewer days. Whole-study results and caveats: Signature shared blood CDR3 motifs were enriched in low-divergence and depleted in high-divergence patients. Tissue and blood shared very few CDR3 sequences.

The iRepertoire nested amplicon-rescue multiplex PCR amplified TCR alpha and beta CDR3s from RNA. TCRdb redid the calling of the multiplex PCR reads with MiXCR, one entry per CDR3 protein. Found here are about 400,000 distinct CDR3 sequences, 41% of them singletons; the top ten hold 12%. The CDR3 contains 15 residues. V was cut by 0 bases and J by 10 bases, with 13 bases left in between. In germline, CDR1 is LGHNA, CDR2 YSLEER. A few counts support this clonotype. Its antigen remains unidentified. This sequence joins TRBV4-3 and TRBJ1-6; D possibly corresponds to TRBD1 (5 bases). Specimen: glioma tissue, nonneoplastic brain tissue, or PBMCs (not recorded which). The TCR comes from a human donor with low-grade glioma or glioblastoma, undergoing nonglioma brain surgery, or in good health (not recorded which). The CDR3 region is CASSQELQGPSPLHF. DNA of the CDR3: TGCGCCAGCAGCCAAGAACTCCAGGGCCCGTCACCCCTCCACTTT.